This TCR beta chain appears in the sequencing data of a study of blood T cell repertoires in COVID-19. Study-wide background: The United States, Italy and Spain were the sources of the acute and convalescent COVID-19 samples.

Unmatched junction bases numbered 4, after V lost 3 bases and J lost 4 bases. CDR1 is MGHDK, CDR2 SYGVNS, per germline. The CDR3 consists of 15 residues. In the source study's methods: Reference gene primer amplification gave nucleated cell count estimates. The assay was immunoSEQ multiplex PCR, and TCRdb's table has in-frame clones only and misses some. V, J and clone size were drawn from that table, and D and trimming were deduced from the DNA. The data contain 100,000 to 120,000 clones, about 85% of them seen just once; the ten biggest clones take up about 3.4%. Sample: peripheral blood. The rearrangement uses TRBV25-1 and TRBJ2-3, with 10 bases lining up with TRBD1. This receptor was obtained from a middle-aged man with acute or convalescent COVID-19. The DNA for the CDR3 is TGTGCCAGCAGTGATAGGGACAGGGGCCCAGATACGCAGTATTTT. Translated: CASSDRDRGPDTQYF.